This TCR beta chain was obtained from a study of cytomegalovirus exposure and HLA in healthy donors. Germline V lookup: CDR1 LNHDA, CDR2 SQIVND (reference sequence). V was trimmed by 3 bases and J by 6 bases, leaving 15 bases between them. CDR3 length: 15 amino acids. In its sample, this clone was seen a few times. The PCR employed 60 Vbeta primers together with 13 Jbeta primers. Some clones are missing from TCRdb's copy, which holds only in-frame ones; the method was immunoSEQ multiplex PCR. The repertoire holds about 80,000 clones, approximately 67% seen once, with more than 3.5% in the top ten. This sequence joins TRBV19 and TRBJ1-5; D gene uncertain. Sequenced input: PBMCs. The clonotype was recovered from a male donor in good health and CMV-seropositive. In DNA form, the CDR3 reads TGTGCCAGTAGTATGAACGGAAATGGGCCTCAGCCCCAGCATTTT. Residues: CASSMNGNGPQPQHF.